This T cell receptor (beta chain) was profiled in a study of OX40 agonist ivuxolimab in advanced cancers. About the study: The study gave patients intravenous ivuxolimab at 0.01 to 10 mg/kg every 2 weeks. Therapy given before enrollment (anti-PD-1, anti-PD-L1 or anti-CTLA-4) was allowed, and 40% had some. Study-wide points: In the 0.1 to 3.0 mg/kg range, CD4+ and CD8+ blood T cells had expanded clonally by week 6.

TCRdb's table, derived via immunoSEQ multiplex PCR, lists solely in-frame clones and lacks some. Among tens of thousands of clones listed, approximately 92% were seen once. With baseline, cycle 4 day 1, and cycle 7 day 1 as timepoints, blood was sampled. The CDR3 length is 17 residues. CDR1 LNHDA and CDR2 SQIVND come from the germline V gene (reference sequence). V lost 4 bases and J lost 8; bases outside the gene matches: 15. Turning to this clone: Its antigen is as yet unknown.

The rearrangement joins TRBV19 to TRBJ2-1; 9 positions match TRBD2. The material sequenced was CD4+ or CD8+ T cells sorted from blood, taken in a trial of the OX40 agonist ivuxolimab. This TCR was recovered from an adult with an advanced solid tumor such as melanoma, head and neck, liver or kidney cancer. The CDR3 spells CASSRLAGLAGHDEQFF. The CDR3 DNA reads TGTGCCAGTAGTAGACTGGCGGGGCTAGCGGGACACGATGAGCAGTTCTTC.